The 28 T cell receptor beta chains below come from one sample, sequenced in a study of hypomethylating agent response in myelodysplastic syndrome. Here immunoSEQ multiplex PCR was the method, and the copy in TCRdb shows in-frame clones only, minus some. This table has some 4,500 clones, less than 85% appearing once. The starting material was bone marrow, obtained before or after starting hypomethylating agent treatment for myelodysplastic syndrome (not recorded which). The receptors originated from a human donor with myelodysplastic syndrome.

In this sample, this clone turned up once. The chain carries TRBV5-4 and TRBJ2-7; D perhaps matches TRBD2 (7 bases). CDR3 length: 14 amino acids. Germline V CDR1 and CDR2: SGHNT, YYREEE (reference sequence). V dropped 2 bases and J dropped 7 bases, with 16 bases sitting between them. The CDR3 nucleotides read TGTGCCAGCAGCTTCGGGGGGCGTTTGATGGAGCAGTACTTC. Its protein product is CASSFGGRLMEQYF. Complete variable domain (other parts from reference TRBV5-4 and TRBJ2-7): ETGVTQSPTHLIKTRGQQVTLRCSSQSGHNTVSWYQQALGQGPQFIFQYYREEENGRGNFPPRFSGLQFPNYSSELNVNALELDDSALYLCASSFGGRLMEQYFGPGTRLTVT.

The chain uses TRBV6-5 and TRBJ2-1, with 10 bases identical to TRBD2. V lost 7 bases, J lost 7 bases, and 10 bases stayed unmatched. CDR1 is MNHEY and CDR2 is SVGAGI in the germline V gene. The CDR3 sequence is 15 residues long. The CDR3 nucleotides are TGTGCCAGCACCGTGCTAGCGGGGGCCCGGAATGAGCAGTTCTTC. It is translated as CASTVLAGARNEQFF.

This chain joins TRBV7-2 and TRBJ2-5; no clear D gene. Germline V gene lookup returns CDR1 SGHTA and CDR2 FQGNSA. The germline V and J ends were trimmed by 2 bases and 5 bases, with 12 bases remaining between them. This CDR3 has 14 amino acids. The CDR3 spells CASSLSQGSETQYF. CDR3 coding DNA: TGTGCCAGCAGCTTAAGTCAAGGGTCGGAGACCCAGTACTTC. Full variable domain (missing parts from reference TRBV7-2 and TRBJ2-5): GAGVSQSPSNKVTEKGKDVELRCDPISGHTALYWYRQSLGQGLEFLIYFQGNSAPDKSGLPSDRFSAERTGGSVSTLTIQRTQQEDSAVYLCASSLSQGSETQYFGPGTRLLVL.

CDR3: CASERLDTGELFF. CDR3 nucleotides: TGTGCCAGCGAGAGGCTTGACACCGGGGAGCTGTTTTTT. The chain employs TRBV25-1 and TRBJ2-2, with D unclear. The CDR3 extends over 13 amino acids. Trimming took off 8 bases at V and 3 bases at J, with 10 bases between the two ends. Germline lookup yields CDR1 MGHDK and CDR2 SYGVNS.

This chain connects TRBV6-6 to TRBJ2-7, with D possibly matching TRBD2 (6 bases). The germline V and J ends were trimmed by 6 bases and 4 bases, with 19 bases remaining between them. Germline V gene sequence: CDR1 MNHNY, CDR2 SVGAGI (reference sequence). The CDR3 has 15 amino acids. The CDR3 coding sequence is TGTGCCAGCAGGCCTTACGGGGGTCGTGGTTACGAGCAGTACTTC. Translating it yields CASRPYGGRGYEQYF.

The V and J genes are TRBV18 and TRBJ1-1; 10 bases match TRBD1. The CDR3 is 15 amino acids. The V gene end was trimmed by 3 bases and the J gene end by 5 bases; junction bases not matched to a gene: 6. The germline V gene has CDR1 KGHSH and CDR2 LQKENI. The CDR3 region is CASSPDRGEGTEAFF. As DNA, the CDR3 is TGTGCCAGCTCACCGGACAGGGGGGAAGGGACTGAAGCTTTCTTT.

The chain uses TRBV11-2 and TRBJ1-1, with D possibly being TRBD1 (5 bases). The CDR3 is made up of 12 amino acids. Trimming shortened V by 6 bases and J by 6 bases, and 11 bases separated the two germline ends. Germline CDR1 reads SGHAT; CDR2 reads FQNNGV. CDR3 protein: CASSGGWAEAFF. CDR3 coding DNA: TGTGCCAGCAGTGGGGGATGGGCTGAAGCTTTCTTT. Using reference TRBV11-2 and TRBJ1-1 for the parts outside the CDR3, the full variable domain is EAGVAQSPRYKIIEKRQSVAFWCNPISGHATLYWYQQILGQGPKLLIQFQNNGVVDDSQLPKDRFSAERLKGVDSTLKIQPAKLEDSAVYLCASSGGWAEAFFGQGTRLTVV.

This clone was seen only a few times. This chain links TRBV5-1 with TRBJ2-1; possibly TRBD1 for D (6 bases). CDR1 and CDR2 (germline): SGHRS, YFSETQ. The ends were cut back, 3 bases at V and 9 bases at J, with 13 bases in the middle. This CDR3 is 13 amino acids long. CDR3 coding DNA: TGCGCCAGCAGCTGGACAGATGGGAGTGAGCAGTTCTTC. Its translation is CASSWTDGSEQFF. Full variable domain (missing parts from reference TRBV5-1 and TRBJ2-1): KAGVTQTPRYLIKTRGQQVTLSCSPISGHRSVSWYQQTPGQGLQFLFEYFSETQRNKGNFPGRFSGRQFSNSRSEMNVSTLELGDSALYLCASSWTDGSEQFFGPGTRLTVL.

V and J are TRBV20-1 and TRBJ2-5, with D unresolved. The germline CDR1 and CDR2 sequences are DFQATT and SNEGSKA (reference sequence). V dropped 5 bases and J dropped 9 bases, with 10 bases sitting between them. The CDR3 spans 10 residues. The CDR3 region has the DNA TGCAGTGCTGGCGATACGTCCCAGTACTTC. The encoded protein is CSAGDTSQYF.

This rearrangement joins TRBV9 to TRBJ2-5; no firm D call. The V and J ends lost 4 bases and 1 base respectively, with 11 bases between them. This CDR3 contains 14 residues. The germline V gene has CDR1 SGDLS and CDR2 YYNGEE. The CDR3 coding sequence is TGTGCCAGCAGCCCCCCCACACTCCAAGAGACCCAGTACTTC. Protein sequence: CASSPPTLQETQYF.

This clone appeared once. The rearrangement joins TRBV7-9 to TRBJ1-1; possibly TRBD1 for D (5 bases). Per the germline V gene, CDR1 is SEHNR and CDR2 is FQNEAQ (reference sequence). The CDR3 spans 17 residues. V was cut by 6 bases and J by 5 bases, with 25 bases left in between. CDR3 region: CASRPKGAGLEGTEAFF. CDR3 DNA sequence: TGTGCCAGCAGACCAAAAGGGGCCGGGTTAGAGGGAACTGAAGCTTTCTTT.

The V call is TRBV5-1, the J call TRBJ2-7; TRBD1 agrees at 12 bases. With 4 bases clipped from V and 6 bases from J, the junction kept 8 bases outside the gene matches. The CDR3 covers 15 residues. Per the germline V gene, CDR1 is SGHRS and CDR2 is YFSETQ. In DNA, the CDR3 is TGCGCCAGCAGCACAACCGGGACAGGGGGCTCCGAGCAGTACTTC. As protein: CASSTTGTGGSEQYF.

CDR3 residues: CASSYPGQGNQPQHF. CDR3 bases: TGTGCCAGCAGTTACCCAGGCCAGGGCAATCAGCCCCAGCATTTT. The rearrangement uses TRBV6-6 and TRBJ1-5, with D unresolved. This CDR3 is built from 15 residues. The V gene's germline CDR1 is MNHNY and CDR2 SVGAGI (reference sequence). Trimming removed 2 bases from V and 2 bases from J, with 10 bases in between.

V usage is TRBV5-1 and J usage is TRBJ1-2; maybe TRBD1 (5 bases). The CDR3 loop spans 15 amino acids. Germline CDR1 reads SGHRS; CDR2 reads YFSETQ. Trimming took off 0 bases at V and 0 bases at J, with 9 bases between the two ends. CDR3 bases: TGCGCCAGCAGCTTGGACAGGCCGCCTAACTATGGCTACACCTTC. The encoded protein is CASSLDRPPNYGYTF.

The rearrangement joins TRBV5-6 to TRBJ2-3, with TRBD2 matching over 12 bases. The CDR3 runs 15 residues. The J segment lost 8 bases and the V segment lost 4 bases, leaving 8 bases of the junction unmatched. Germline values: CDR1 SGHDT, CDR2 YYEEEE. The CDR3 bases are TGTGCCAGCAGCCTCCTAGCGGGGGGGCCTGGTACGCAGTATTTT. It codes for CASSLLAGGPGTQYF.

This chain joins TRBV10-3 and TRBJ2-3, with D possibly being TRBD2 (6 bases). The CDR3 totals 14 residues. V lost 6 bases to trimming and J lost 4 bases, with 14 bases between them. The V gene's germline CDR1 is ENHRY and CDR2 SYGVKD. CDR3 in amino acids: CAIRQEGMADTQYF. CDR3 coding DNA: TGTGCCATCAGGCAGGAGGGAATGGCAGATACGCAGTATTTT.

This CDR3 reads CASSLNQPQHF. For the CDR3, the DNA is TGTGCCAGCAGTCTTAATCAGCCCCAGCATTTT. J is TRBJ1-5 and V is TRBV28; D not resolved. CDR3 length: 11 amino acids. The germline V gene encodes CDR1 MDHEN and CDR2 SYDVKM. Trimming removed 5 bases at V and 4 bases at J, with 3 bases between.

This chain uses TRBV28 with TRBJ1-1; D may be TRBD1 (5 bases). Germline V CDR1 and CDR2: MDHEN, SYDVKM. This CDR3 has 14 residues. The V gene lost 7 bases and the J gene lost 8 bases, with 20 bases spanning the gap. The CDR3 bases are TGTGCCAGCACCCCCGAAGGTTTACAGGACGAAGCTTTCTTT. Protein: CASTPEGLQDEAFF.

The chain employs TRBV20-1 and TRBJ2-3; D unresolved. The germline V and J ends were trimmed by 5 bases and 4 bases, with 7 bases remaining between them. The CDR3 is 11 amino acids. CDR1 is DFQATT, CDR2 SNEGSKA, per germline (reference sequence). Written as DNA, the CDR3 is TGCAGTGCTGTAGACGCAGATACGCAGTATTTT. It encodes CSAVDADTQYF.

The chain has TRBV5-1 and TRBJ2-7; TRBD2 aligns across 9 bases. Germline CDR1 SGHRS, CDR2 YFSETQ. CDR3 size: 15 residues. The V and J ends lost 4 bases and 4 bases, in that order; junction bases with no gene match: 9. The CDR3 bases are TGCGCCAGCAGCGGGTCGGCTAGCGGGATTTACGAGCAGTACTTC. It encodes CASSGSASGIYEQYF.

This sequence joins TRBV14 and TRBJ1-1; TRBD1 might be the D (5 bases). This CDR3 is built from 14 residues. Looked up from germline, CDR1 is SGHDN and CDR2 is FVKESK. Trimming left V 1 base short and J 3 bases short, with 9 bases between. CDR3 nucleotides: TGTGCCAGCAGCCAAGTGGCAGGGTACACTGAAGCTTTCTTT. Protein product: CASSQVAGYTEAFF.

The chain joins TRBV6-1 to TRBJ1-5; D unresolved. The V end was cut by 8 bases, the J end by 3 bases, with 17 bases between. Germline V gives CDR1 MNHNS, CDR2 SASEGT. The CDR3 spans 15 residues. The CDR3 here is CASRVDGGFNQPQHF. The CDR3 DNA reads TGTGCCAGCCGGGTGGACGGCGGTTTCAATCAGCCCCAGCATTTT.

This clone was seen only once. The rearrangement joins TRBV19 to TRBJ2-3; the match to TRBD2 covers 7 bases. Germline V lookup: CDR1 LNHDA, CDR2 SQIVND (reference sequence). The length of the CDR3 is 14 residues. The V gene end was trimmed by 3 bases and the J gene end by 2 bases; junction bases not matched to a gene: 2. The CDR3, as DNA: TGTGCCAGTAGTATCCTAGCGGACACAGATACGCAGTATTTT. Residues: CASSILADTDTQYF. The full variable domain, in which reference TRBV19 and TRBJ2-3 provide the parts outside the CDR3, is DGGITQSPKYLFRKEGQNVTLSCEQNLNHDAMYWYRQDPGQGLRLIYYSQIVNDFQKGDIAEGYSVSREKKESFPLTVTSAQKNPTAFYLCASSILADTDTQYFGPGTRLTVL.

This clone ranks as medium-sized. The chain is built from TRBV5-4 and TRBJ2-5; TRBD1 might be the D (6 bases). Germline V gives CDR1 SGHNT, CDR2 YYREEE (reference sequence). V was pared by 2 bases and J by 1 base, with 9 bases between. This CDR3 has 14 amino acids. Here the CDR3 reads CASSLGGVQETQYF. The CDR3 nucleotides read TGTGCCAGCAGCTTAGGGGGAGTCCAAGAGACCCAGTACTTC.

The rearrangement uses TRBV27 and TRBJ1-1; no clear D gene. Germline CDR1 is MNHEY and CDR2 is SMNVEV (reference sequence). V gave up 6 bases and J gave up 0 bases, with 8 bases separating them. This CDR3 is built from 13 residues. CDR3 protein: CASREGMNTEAFF. The CDR3 DNA is TGTGCCAGCAGAGAGGGTATGAACACTGAAGCTTTCTTT.

This clone was recorded a few times. This sequence joins TRBV18 and TRBJ2-5, with 7 bases matching TRBD1. Germline V gene lookup returns CDR1 KGHSH and CDR2 LQKENI. CDR3 length equals 18 residues. V was pared by 4 bases and J by 2 bases, with 16 bases of the junction left unmatched. The CDR3 loop reads CASSRLYRGVSPQETQYF. CDR3 nucleotides: TGTGCCAGCTCACGCCTTTACAGGGGCGTCTCGCCGCAAGAGACCCAGTACTTC.

The rearrangement joins TRBV10-3 to TRBJ1-1; possibly TRBD1 for D (5 bases). Germline V gene lookup returns CDR1 ENHRY and CDR2 SYGVKD. The CDR3 is 15 amino acids. The V end lost 5 bases, the J end lost 0 bases, and 13 bases lay between the germline ends. The CDR3 bases are TGTGCCATCAGTACCTCGGGACTCTTGAACACTGAAGCTTTCTTT. This codes for CAISTSGLLNTEAFF.

The V gene is TRBV11-2, the J gene TRBJ2-1; TRBD2 agrees at 9 bases. The V segment lost 7 bases and the J segment 4 bases; nucleotides outside the gene matches: 8. The CDR3 covers 15 residues. CDR1 SGHAT and CDR2 FQNNGV come from the germline V gene. The CDR3 protein is CASTQAGGLYNEQFF. CDR3 coding DNA: TGTGCCAGCACCCAAGCGGGGGGCCTATACAATGAGCAGTTCTTC.